Shown below are 20 T cell receptor beta chains from a single sample sequenced in a study of spatial heterogeneity in lung cancer. TCRdb reanalysed the 5' RACE reads using MiXCR and keeps one entry per CDR3 protein. The repertoire includes some 83,000 distinct CDR3 sequences, under 8.5% of them detected once, and almost 7% sits in the top ten. The time point is: sample taken at primary tumor resection. Sequenced material: PBMCs, taken at surgery. The receptors shown here come from a male donor with early-stage non-small cell lung cancer.

This clonotype has ten or more counts. The chain employs TRBV29-1 and TRBJ2-1; D gene unclear. CDR3 length equals 10 residues. Trimming took 8 bases from V and 5 from J, leaving 7 bases between them. Germline lookup yields CDR1 SQVTM and CDR2 ANQGSEA. The chain's CDR3 is CSSRDNEQFF. DNA for the CDR3: TGCAGCTCTCGGGACAATGAGCAGTTCTTC.

The V call is TRBV11-2, the J call TRBJ2-7; D is possibly TRBD1 (5 bases). The CDR3 totals 13 residues. From germline, CDR1 is SGHAT and CDR2 FQNNGV. The V gene lost 3 bases and the J gene lost 6 bases, with 12 bases spanning the gap. CDR3 nucleotide sequence: TGTGCCAGCAGCTTCGTACAGGCCGGCGAGCAGTACTTC. Protein sequence: CASSFVQAGEQYF.

This clonotype was seen more than once but under ten times. V and J are TRBV7-8 and TRBJ1-1; unclear D gene. The length of the CDR3 is 14 residues. Germline values: CDR1 SGHVS, CDR2 FQNEAQ. The V and J ends lost 5 bases and 5 bases respectively, with 15 bases between them. The CDR3 bases are TGTGCCAGCAGCCCTCCGGGTTTGGCTACTGAAGCTTTCTTT. Encoded protein: CASSPPGLATEAFF. Combining the CDR3 with reference TRBV7-8 and TRBJ1-1 gives the whole variable domain GAGVSQSPRYKVAKRGQDVALRCDPISGHVSLFWYQQALGQGPEFLTYFQNEAQLDKSGLPSDRFFAERPEGSVSTLKIQRTQQEDSAVYLCASSPPGLATEAFFGQGTRLTVV.

In its sample, this clonotype was seen many times. This chain uses TRBV9 with TRBJ2-7, with 13 nucleotides matching TRBD2. This CDR3 is built from 16 residues. Germline V gene data show CDR1 as SGDLS and CDR2 as YYNGEE. Trimming took 0 bases from V and 2 from J; bases not matched to a gene: 2. The CDR3 protein is CASSVGGLAGTYEQYF. The CDR3 DNA reads TGTGCCAGCAGCGTAGGGGGACTAGCGGGAACCTACGAGCAGTACTTC.

This clonotype has at least ten counts. The V call is TRBV7-8, the J call TRBJ2-1; the D is unclear. The V and J ends lost 1 base and 5 bases respectively, with 6 bases between them. Per the germline V gene, CDR1 is SGHVS and CDR2 is FQNEAQ. The CDR3 has 13 residues. The CDR3 DNA reads TGTGCCAGCAGCTTAGACAGAAACAATGAGCAGTTCTTC. It specifies CASSLDRNNEQFF.

This clonotype has a handful of counts. The V call is TRBV6-6, the J call TRBJ2-1; the D is unclear. Germline V gene lookup returns CDR1 MNHNY and CDR2 SVGAGI (reference sequence). Trimming took 7 bases from V and 8 from J, leaving 12 bases between them. This CDR3 is 12 amino acids long. The CDR3 is CASTSTQHEQFF. In nucleotides, the CDR3 is TGTGCCAGCACCTCAACCCAGCATGAGCAGTTCTTC.

This clonotype was found many times. The gene calls are TRBV4-3 and TRBJ1-6; 7 bases agree with TRBD1. Unmatched junction bases numbered 17, after V lost 3 bases and J lost 9 bases. The CDR3 extends over 18 amino acids. The germline V gene encodes CDR1 LGHNA and CDR2 YSLEER. CDR3 bases: TGCGCCAGCAGCCAGACCAACCTAGGGGGCCAAGCGGGTTCACCCCTCCACTTT. Its protein product is CASSQTNLGGQAGSPLHF.

This chain uses TRBV7-2 with TRBJ1-6; D uncertain. Trimming took 5 bases from V and 5 from J, leaving 13 bases between them. The CDR3 is 15 residues long. Germline values: CDR1 SGHTA, CDR2 FQGNSA. The CDR3 bases are TGTGCCAGCAGCCCAACCGGGCCAAATAATTCACCCCTCCACTTT. Its translation: CASSPTGPNNSPLHF.

This clonotype was seen many times. This chain links TRBV4-1 with TRBJ2-7; D not certain. Germline CDR1 MGHRA, CDR2 YSYEKL. The CDR3 covers 14 residues. V was trimmed by 3 bases and J by 0 bases, leaving 9 bases between them. The CDR3 reads CASSHPPDSYEQYF. CDR3 sequence (DNA): TGCGCCAGCAGCCACCCCCCAGACTCCTACGAGCAGTACTTC.

The CDR3 DNA sequence: TGTGCCAGCAGCCTTCGGCGGGACCTCAGCCGATACGAGCAGTACTTC. Translated, it gives CASSLRRDLSRYEQYF. The chain couples TRBV7-8 to TRBJ2-7; perhaps TRBD2 as D (6 bases). Germline V gives CDR1 SGHVS, CDR2 FQNEAQ. This CDR3 is built from 16 residues. V shed 5 bases and J shed 4 bases, with 21 bases lying between them. Supplemented by reference TRBV7-8 and TRBJ2-7, the full variable domain reads GAGVSQSPRYKVAKRGQDVALRCDPISGHVSLFWYQQALGQGPEFLTYFQNEAQLDKSGLPSDRFFAERPEGSVSTLKIQRTQQEDSAVYLCASSLRRDLSRYEQYFGPGTRLTVT.

J is TRBJ1-2 and V is TRBV6-2 or TRBV6-3; TRBD1 matches at 10 bases. The CDR3 totals 14 residues. Germline V gene lookup returns CDR1 MNHEY and CDR2 SVGEGT. Germline trimming cut 4 bases from V and 3 bases from J; bases unmatched to any gene: 2. CDR3 sequence: CASSSGQGYYGYTF. CDR3 DNA sequence: TGTGCCAGCAGTTCGGGACAGGGGTACTATGGCTACACCTTC.

The table lists this clonotype with a few counts. The DNA for the CDR3 is TGTGCCAGCAGACGGGACAGAGGGGAGACAGATACGCAGTATTTT. This gives the protein CASRRDRGETDTQYF. The genes are TRBV7-2 and TRBJ2-3; 7 bases are shared with TRBD1. With 6 bases clipped from V and 3 bases from J, the junction kept 9 bases outside the gene matches. The length of the CDR3 is 15 residues. Germline-derived CDR1 and CDR2 are SGHTA and FQGNSA.

This clonotype was detected ten times or more. The chain combines TRBV12-3 or TRBV12-4 with TRBJ1-2; D call uncertain. V lost 3 bases, J lost 4 bases, and 6 bases lay in between. CDR3 length: 12 residues. CDR3 amino acids: CASSFSTYGYTF. In nucleotides, the CDR3 is TGTGCCAGCAGTTTTAGCACCTATGGCTACACCTTC.

In this sample, this clonotype turned up many times. This chain connects TRBV19 to TRBJ2-4; no reliable D call. The CDR3 covers 16 residues. V was shortened by 4 bases and J by 0 bases, with 13 bases between the two germline ends. In germline, CDR1 is LNHDA, CDR2 SQIVND (reference sequence). CDR3 amino acids: CASSNRLGLAKNIQYF. The CDR3 DNA is TGTGCCAGTAGTAATCGCCTTGGGCTAGCCAAAAACATTCAGTACTTC.

This clonotype was seen repeatedly, ten times or more. This chain joins TRBV24-1 and TRBJ2-1; possibly TRBD2 for D (5 bases). There are 12 residues in the CDR3. V lost 4 bases, J lost 13 bases, and 13 bases lay in between. Germline V lookup: CDR1 KGHDR, CDR2 SFDVKD. CDR3 in amino acids: CATSELAGQQFF. The CDR3 region has the DNA TGTGCCACCAGTGAATTGGCGGGCCAACAGTTCTTC.

This clonotype was seen ten or more times. The chain uses TRBV12-3 or TRBV12-4 and TRBJ2-5; D gene unclear. The CDR3 spans 14 residues. The V end lost 4 bases, the J end lost 6 bases, and 15 bases lay between the germline ends. The CDR3 loop reads CASSSSGRVQTQYF. The CDR3 coding sequence is TGTGCCAGCAGTTCCTCCGGTAGGGTGCAGACCCAGTACTTC.

The sample holds one count of this clonotype. V gene TRBV19 combines with J gene TRBJ1-4, with TRBD1 as a possible D gene (5 bases). The CDR3 is made up of 14 amino acids. Germline V gives CDR1 LNHDA, CDR2 SQIVND (reference sequence). Trimming took 7 bases from V and 8 from J, leaving 17 bases between them. In nucleotides, the CDR3 is TGTGCCAGTACCCCAAAAGGGGAGGCGGAAAAACTGTTTTTT. This translates into CASTPKGEAEKLFF.

The V gene is TRBV30, the J gene TRBJ2-4, with 9 nucleotides matching TRBD2. Germline V gives CDR1 GTSNPN, CDR2 SVGIG (reference sequence). J gave up 6 bases and V 0 bases, and 6 bases lay outside the gene matches. This CDR3 region has 15 residues. In nucleotides, the CDR3 is TGTGCCTGGAGTGTACGTGGTAGCGGGAGAAACATTCAGTACTTC. This encodes CAWSVRGSGRNIQYF.

This clonotype was counted ten times or more. The chain combines TRBV4-3 with TRBJ1-1; TRBD1 might be the D (5 bases). Trimming shortened V by 0 bases and J by 3 bases, and 17 bases separated the two germline ends. Germline V gene sequence: CDR1 LGHNA, CDR2 YSLEER. The CDR3 extends over 17 amino acids. The CDR3 sequence is CASSQDSGADWDTEAFF. The CDR3 DNA reads as TGCGCCAGCAGCCAAGATTCCGGGGCTGACTGGGACACTGAAGCTTTCTTT.

This clonotype has more than one count but fewer than ten. V usage is TRBV7-2 and J usage is TRBJ2-5, with 10 bases aligning to TRBD1. The CDR3 contains 15 residues. J was trimmed by 5 bases and V by 1 base; bases with no gene match: 4. Per the germline V gene, CDR1 is SGHTA and CDR2 is FQGNSA. CDR3 region: CASSLGGQGTETQYF. The CDR3 DNA reads TGTGCCAGCAGCTTAGGGGGACAGGGGACGGAGACCCAGTACTTC.